The 7 T cell receptor beta chains given below trace back to one sample, sequenced in a study of OX40 agonist ivuxolimab in advanced cancers. Produced via immunoSEQ multiplex PCR; TCRdb's table is partial and in-frame only. The data show 15,000 or so clones, more than 65% seen once. This specimen consisted of CD4+ or CD8+ T cells sorted from blood, obtained in a trial of the OX40 agonist ivuxolimab. The receptors stem from an adult with an advanced solid tumor such as melanoma, head and neck, liver or kidney cancer.

The V and J genes are TRBV6-1 and TRBJ2-1, with 7 bases matching TRBD2. Germline CDR1 MNHNS, CDR2 SASEGT. This CDR3 region has 16 residues. J lost 3 bases, V lost 1 base, and 6 bases had no gene match. CDR3 DNA sequence: TGTGCCAGCAGTGAAGAGGGCGGGAGTTTCTACAATGAGCAGTTCTTC. This encodes CASSEEGGSFYNEQFF.

V and J are TRBV15 and TRBJ2-5, with D unresolved. The CDR3 runs to 13 residues. Trimming removed 1 base from V and 5 bases from J, with 8 bases in between. CDR1 is LNHNV, CDR2 YYDKDF, per germline (reference sequence). The CDR3 loop is CATSRVLQETQYF. The CDR3 nucleotides read TGTGCCACCAGCAGAGTACTCCAGGAGACCCAGTACTTC.

In DNA form, the CDR3 reads TGCAGCGTTGAAGGGCCTTACTACAATGAGCAGTTCTTC. Residues: CSVEGPYYNEQFF. This rearrangement joins TRBV29-1 to TRBJ2-1; D not certain. Trimming cost V 1 base and J 3 bases, with 7 bases left between them. The CDR3 covers 13 residues. CDR1 and CDR2 (germline): SQVTM, ANQGSEA.

This CDR3 is CASSRTGTNQPQHF. In DNA form, the CDR3 reads TGTGCCAGCTCTAGGACAGGGACTAATCAGCCCCAGCATTTT. This chain joins TRBV27 and TRBJ1-5; 8 nucleotides line up with TRBD1. The CDR3 loop spans 14 amino acids. From germline, CDR1 is MNHEY and CDR2 SMNVEV (reference sequence). The V segment lost 8 bases and the J segment 4 bases; nucleotides outside the gene matches: 7.

This chain joins TRBV27 and TRBJ1-1; D uncertain. Per germline, CDR1 MNHEY and CDR2 SMNVEV (reference sequence). V was shortened by 3 bases and J by 3 bases, with 11 bases between the two germline ends. CDR3 length: 14 residues. CDR3 amino acids: CASSFMGSHTEAFF. In nucleotides, the CDR3 is TGTGCCAGCAGTTTTATGGGGTCCCACACTGAAGCTTTCTTT.

The chain joins TRBV27 to TRBJ2-3, with D uncertain. Germline-derived CDR1 and CDR2 are MNHEY and SMNVEV (reference sequence). Trimming removed 4 bases from V and 7 bases from J, with 21 bases in between. The CDR3 totals 16 residues. In nucleotides, the CDR3 is TGTGCCAGCAGTTCCACCGCACCCCCAAATCCTCATACGCAGTATTTT. It encodes CASSSTAPPNPHTQYF.

The chain uses TRBV7-6 and TRBJ2-5; D is uncertain. The CDR3 consists of 15 residues. Germline V gives CDR1 SGHVS, CDR2 FNYEAQ. The V end lost 0 bases, the J end lost 2 bases, and 10 bases lay between the germline ends. The CDR3 here is CASSLAYSRQETQYF. The CDR3 DNA is TGTGCCAGCAGCTTAGCTTACTCTCGGCAAGAGACCCAGTACTTC.